The following is a T cell receptor (beta chain) sequence with its context. Its recognized antigen is unknown. Base quality data are lacking; no much larger clone is found one base away. Reading from cysteine to phenylalanine, the CDR3 counts 16 amino acids. The read is trimmed to its CDR3 DNA, 48 bases read in frame from base 1. The germline V gene yields MNHEY for CDR1 and SVGAGI for CDR2. The germline V end is reduced by 4 bases and the J end by 8 bases; junction bases left unmatched: 16. The data are from a study of cytomegalovirus exposure and HLA in healthy donors (dated by TCRdb to about 2017). Study-level background: A later analysis indicated that the 130 or so validation repertoires were generated on the platform also employed for the 600 to 750 repertoires of the first cohort. The study was designed to test whether signatures of past pathogen exposure could be identified by cataloging public T cell receptors. In addition to the first cohort of 650 to 800 subjects, a separate validation cohort of 100 to 150 different subjects was used. To predict cytomegalovirus infection status, the study brought together high-throughput TCR immunosequencing, statistical association of individual TCRs with disease status, and machine learning.

Libraries came from the immunoSEQ multiplex PCR assay. For the original study's pipeline: A statistical classification framework was built for diagnosing cytomegalovirus status from the catalog of TCR beta chain sequences. Imported from immuneACCESS, the table was reduced by TCRdb to in-frame sequences with V and J called. These copies leave out some clones; in studies compared against another copy, an unresolved V gene accounts for under half, and the cause of the remainder is not known. The V and J calls and clone size come from that table; D and trimming were worked out from the DNA. For this sample the table gives roughly 130,000 clones, of which about 90% were detected only once. Together, the top ten hold 1.4% of the sample. The donors belonged to the validation cohort of around 130 subjects, which was separate from the roughly 670-subject first cohort. Overall study results and their limits: While some public TCRs were present in many individuals, most TCR sequences turned up only very rarely across donors. A few of the identified cytomegalovirus-associated TCR beta chains were confirmed in vitro to be specific for cytomegalovirus antigens. All 120 or so repertoires were used to score co-occurrence in the validation cohort in a later analysis, because that analysis had no HLA typing for the cohort. Of the cluster scores, 94% were above 0 in a later analysis, which found that TCRs clustered in the first cohort also tended to co-occur in the 95 to 150 validation repertoires. The classifier was reported to diagnose cytomegalovirus status with high specificity and sensitivity in both the original and validation cohorts. It was suggested by the authors that the approach could potentially be generalized to other disease states and immunological phenotypes. The study gave a list of 150 to 200 TCR beta chains associated with cytomegalovirus.

Sample: PBMCs. This chain is built from TRBV6-5 and TRBJ1-2, with 7 central nucleotides matching TRBD1. The clonotype comes from a man younger than 45 in good health and CMV-seronegative. The CDR3 amino acid sequence is: CASSSPRRGLRGGYTF. Here is the DNA: TGTGCCAGCAGTTCCCCAAGAAGGGGGCTCAGAGGGGGCTACACCTTC.